Listed below are T cell receptor beta chains from one sample, sequenced in a study of cytomegalovirus exposure and HLA in healthy donors. Assay: immunoSEQ multiplex PCR; the TCRdb copy retains only in-frame clones and omits some. The table records about 190,000 clones, around 84% of them present only once. Sequencing was carried out using PBMCs. Every receptor here comes from a man aged 18 to 30 in good health and CMV-seropositive. Both conserved end residues are part of each CDR3. Each record gives: V gene, clone size, J gene, D gene, CDR3 protein, CDR3 DNA. D genes are given only for firm matches. The size field is filled for only some rows; it gives once, few, many or a size class.

TRBV19	few	TRBJ2-2	NA	CASSIVGGTGELFF	TGTGCCAGTAGTATAGTAGGCGGCACCGGGGAGCTGTTTTTT
TRBV7-9	NA	TRBJ2-1	NA	CASRPSSATYNEQFF	TGTGCCAGCAGGCCGTCTAGCGCAACCTACAATGAGCAGTTCTTC
TRBV30	NA	TRBJ2-5	TRBD2	CALGLAGETQYF	TGTGCCCTGGGGCTAGCGGGAGAGACCCAGTACTTC
TRBV5-1	once	TRBJ2-1	TRBD2	CASSRGSSGNYNEQFF	TGCGCCAGCAGCAGGGGATCTAGCGGAAACTACAATGAGCAGTTCTTC
TRBV28	NA	TRBJ1-2	TRBD1	CASSLSSGTGGRGYTF	TGTGCCAGCAGTTTATCCTCCGGGACAGGGGGAAGGGGCTACACCTTC
TRBV21-1	NA	TRBJ2-3	NA	CASSKTSGTDTQYF	TGTGCCAGCAGCAAAACGTCAGGCACAGATACGCAGTATTTT
TRBV15	NA	TRBJ1-1	NA	CATSRDKGMNTEAFF	TGTGCCACCAGCAGAGATAAGGGGATGAACACTGAAGCTTTCTTT
TRBV5-6	NA	TRBJ2-3	TRBD2	CASSEGLAGPTDTQYF	TGTGCCAGCAGCGAGGGACTAGCGGGCCCAACAGATACGCAGTATTTT
TRBV7-3	NA	TRBJ1-1	TRBD1	CASSKTGEVNTEAFF	TGTGCCAGCAGCAAAACAGGGGAAGTGAACACTGAAGCTTTCTTT
TRBV30	NA	TRBJ2-2	NA	CAWSRGYAGELFF	TGTGCCTGGAGTCGGGGATACGCCGGGGAGCTGTTTTTT
TRBV7-2	NA	TRBJ1-2	NA	CASSEEGGANYGYTF	TGTGCCAGCAGCGAAGAGGGGGGGGCTAACTATGGCTACACCTTC
TRBV11-2	NA	TRBJ2-2	NA	CASSPLGALRLTGELFF	TGTGCCAGCAGCCCTCTGGGGGCGCTTCGTCTCACCGGGGAGCTGTTTTTT
TRBV5-6	NA	TRBJ1-1	NA	CASSLVRRNTEAFF	TGTGCCAGCAGCTTGGTAAGGAGGAACACTGAAGCTTTCTTT
TRBV5-4	NA	TRBJ2-5	NA	CASSRGTEETQYF	TGTGCCAGCAGCCGGGGGACAGAAGAGACCCAGTACTTC
TRBV7-6	NA	TRBJ2-1	NA	CASSTQLKGGARDEQFF	TGTGCCAGCAGCACCCAGCTTAAGGGAGGAGCCAGGGATGAGCAGTTCTTC
TRBV5-1	NA	TRBJ2-1	TRBD1	CASSFGQGASYNEQFF	TGCGCCAGCAGCTTTGGACAGGGGGCTTCCTACAATGAGCAGTTCTTC
TRBV25-1	NA	TRBJ2-1	TRBD2	CASSEWGGLAGVYNEQFF	TGTGCCAGCAGTGAATGGGGCGGACTAGCGGGAGTGTACAATGAGCAGTTCTTC
TRBV15	NA	TRBJ1-2	NA	CATSPEGGRSYGYTF	TGTGCCACCAGCCCCGAAGGAGGGAGGTCCTATGGCTACACCTTC
TRBV7-2	few	TRBJ1-2	TRBD1	CASSSRTGYGYTF	TGTGCCAGCAGCTCCCGGACAGGCTATGGCTACACCTTC
TRBV6-6	once	TRBJ1-3	NA	CASSYSKDSGNTIYF	TGTGCCAGCAGTTACTCGAAGGACAGTGGAAACACCATATATTTT
TRBV5-6	NA	TRBJ2-5	TRBD2	CASSPLTTSGQETQYF	TGTGCCAGCAGCCCTCTTACGACTAGCGGGCAAGAGACCCAGTACTTC
TRBV28	NA	TRBJ2-1	TRBD1	CASNDPLQGYNEQFF	TGTGCCAGCAATGATCCGTTACAGGGGTACAATGAGCAGTTCTTC
TRBV7-9	NA	TRBJ2-1	TRBD2	CASSAGSGSVYNEQFF	TGTGCCAGCAGCGCCGGTAGCGGGAGCGTCTACAATGAGCAGTTCTTC
TRBV5-8	NA	TRBJ2-3	TRBD2	CASSLARLAGAVDTQYF	TGTGCCAGCAGCTTGGCCCGACTAGCGGGAGCTGTAGATACGCAGTATTTT
TRBV5-1	NA	TRBJ2-7	TRBD2	CASSLEPGGPKEQYF	TGCGCCAGCAGCTTGGAGCCGGGAGGGCCCAAGGAGCAGTACTTC
TRBV7-6	few	TRBJ2-2	TRBD2	CASSQTSGRTGELFF	TGTGCCAGCAGTCAGACTAGCGGGAGGACCGGGGAGCTGTTTTTT
TRBV21-1	NA	TRBJ2-1	NA	CASSNSGSLDEQFF	TGTGCCAGCAGCAATAGCGGGAGTTTAGATGAGCAGTTCTTC
TRBV4-2	NA	TRBJ2-4	TRBD1	CASSQTDRARLNIQYF	TGTGCCAGCAGCCAAACCGACAGGGCCAGATTAAACATTCAGTACTTC
TRBV7-9	many	TRBJ2-1	NA	CASSYGLPEQFF	TGTGCCAGCAGCTACGGACTACCCGAGCAGTTCTTC
TRBV5-6	NA	TRBJ1-4	TRBD1	CASSFGTGDEKLFF	TGTGCCAGCAGCTTCGGGACAGGGGATGAAAAACTGTTTTTT
TRBV18	NA	TRBJ2-3	TRBD2	CASSNWTSGRITDTQYF	TGTGCCAGCTCAAACTGGACTAGCGGGAGAATAACAGATACGCAGTATTTT
TRBV6-4	few	TRBJ2-1	NA	CASSEALGGEQFF	TGTGCCAGCAGTGAGGCCCTCGGCGGGGAGCAGTTCTTC
TRBV7-8	NA	TRBJ1-2	NA	CASSPRGSYGYTF	TGTGCCAGCAGCCCCCGGGGGAGCTATGGCTACACCTTC
TRBV28	NA	TRBJ1-2	NA	CASSPRVGYTF	TGTGCCAGCAGCCCCAGGGTTGGCTACACCTTC
TRBV4-2	NA	TRBJ1-1	TRBD1	CASSPGQGSNTEAFF	TGTGCCAGCAGCCCGGGACAGGGGTCGAACACTGAAGCTTTCTTT
TRBV5-1	NA	TRBJ2-2	TRBD1	CASSPHTPTGAGELFF	TGCGCCAGCAGCCCCCATACCCCCACAGGGGCCGGGGAGCTGTTTTTT
TRBV7-9	NA	TRBJ2-1	NA	CASNPTSLYNEQFF	TGTGCCAGCAACCCGACTAGTCTCTACAATGAGCAGTTCTTC
TRBV5-4	NA	TRBJ2-3	NA	CASSERREVADTQYF	TGTGCCAGCAGCGAGAGGAGGGAAGTGGCCGATACGCAGTATTTT
TRBV30	NA	TRBJ2-1	TRBD2	CAWAGLAGINEQFF	TGTGCCTGGGCCGGACTAGCGGGAATCAATGAGCAGTTCTTC
TRBV27	NA	TRBJ1-1	NA	CASSLSRGNTEAFF	TGTGCCAGCAGTTTATCCCGGGGGAACACTGAAGCTTTCTTT
TRBV15	few	TRBJ1-2	NA	CATSRASGDIGYTF	TGTGCCACCAGCAGAGCTTCAGGGGATATTGGCTACACCTTC
TRBV28	NA	TRBJ2-7	NA	CASSSDSDGSYEQYF	TGTGCCAGCAGTTCCGACAGCGACGGCTCCTACGAGCAGTACTTC
TRBV5-1	once	TRBJ2-1	TRBD2	CASSLGTSGSREQFF	TGCGCCAGCAGCCTAGGGACTAGCGGGAGCCGTGAGCAGTTCTTC
TRBV6-4	NA	TRBJ2-6	NA	CASSERMGSGANVLTF	TGTGCCAGCAGCGAGCGGATGGGCTCTGGGGCCAACGTCCTGACTTTC